A single sample is the source of the 20 T cell receptor beta chains below, sequenced in a study of T cells in Graves' hyperthyroidism and ophthalmopathy (dated by TCRdb to about 2019). Preparation of the library involved multiplex PCR. The sequencer was an Illumina HiSeq 2000. Amplification of TCR beta CDR3 regions was carried out from RNA transcripts. For the first round of RT-PCR on the TCR CDR3, the HTBI primer set was used together with the Qiagen OneStep RT-PCR kit. Starting from the raw public reads, TCRdb applied fastp trimming at Q25, assembled clones with MiXCR and retained in-frame beta chains. CDR3 protein duplicates are merged, each entry listing the most common genes and DNA. The sample profile shows hundreds of thousands of distinct CDR3 sequences; approximately 14% of them were found once. Jointly, the top ten make up 12% of the sample. The specimen sequenced was blood. Every receptor here comes from a woman between 50 and 59 years old with Graves' ophthalmopathy.

This clonotype came up many times. The V gene is TRBV3-2, the J gene TRBJ2-1. TRBV3-2 is given as a pseudogene. The CDR3 is 15 amino acids. The CDR3 sequence is CASSQDRVVVDEQFF. The CDR3 DNA is TGTGCCAGCAGCCAAGATAGGGTGGTCGTTGATGAGCAGTTCTTC.

This clonotype was picked up a small number of times. V is TRBV11-3 and J is TRBJ2-6; perhaps TRBD2 as D (6 bases). The CDR3 is 20 residues long. The germline V gene has CDR1 SGHNT and CDR2 YENEEA. V was pared by 5 bases and J by 0 bases, with 23 bases between. The CDR3 loop is CASSAPRPRDGSSGANVLTF. The CDR3 nucleotides read TGTGCCAGCAGCGCGCCAAGACCTCGGGACGGGAGCTCTGGGGCCAACGTCCTGACTTTC.

This clonotype occurred many times. This sequence joins TRBV28 and TRBJ2-2, with D uncertain. Germline V gene sequence: CDR1 MDHEN, CDR2 SYDVKM. Trimming cost V 7 bases and J 7 bases, with 22 bases left between them. CDR3 length equals 16 residues. CDR3 residues: CASIPLENLGNGELFF. The CDR3, as DNA: TGTGCCAGCATCCCCCTTGAGAATCTGGGTAACGGGGAGCTGTTTTTT.

This clonotype was counted a few times. The rearrangement uses TRBV4-3 and TRBJ1-5; perhaps TRBD1 as D (6 bases). V lost 5 bases and J lost 2, with 7 bases in between. This CDR3 has 13 amino acids. The germline gives CDR1 LGHNA, CDR2 YSLEER. The DNA for the CDR3 is TGCGCCAGCAGCGGGGGCCGCAATCAGCCCCAGCATTTT. It yields the protein CASSGGRNQPQHF.

About this clonotype itself: One end of the junction does not line up with germline, which may come from a read error. The rearrangement links TRBV7-9 to TRBJ2-1; 7 bases map to TRBD2. The CDR3 is made up of 16 amino acids. Germline loops: CDR1 SEHNR, CDR2 FQNEAQ (reference sequence). The CDR3 sequence is CASNGPAGLSYNEQFF. The CDR3 DNA sequence: TGTGCGAGCAACGGCCCAGCGGGGCTCTCCTACAATGAGCAGTTCTTC.

This clonotype was detected ten times or more. The chain links TRBV24-1 to TRBJ2-1, with D perhaps matching TRBD1 (6 bases). Per the germline V gene, CDR1 is KGHDR and CDR2 is SFDVKD. The CDR3 length is 16 residues. Trimming took 8 bases from V and 2 from J, leaving 18 bases between them. The CDR3 DNA reads TGTGCCACCACCCTGACCCGGGACAAAACCTACAATGAGCAGTTCTTC. It is translated as CATTLTRDKTYNEQFF.

The CDR3 sequence: CSVGSLPGELFF. For the CDR3, the DNA is TGCAGCGTTGGCTCACTACCCGGGGAGCTGTTTTTT. This chain links TRBV29-1 with TRBJ2-2; D remains unclear. CDR1 is SQVTM, CDR2 ANQGSEA, per germline. V was cut by 4 bases and J by 6 bases, with 9 bases left in between. The CDR3 has 12 amino acids.

In the case of this clonotype: One base away lies a much larger clone, so this may be a sequencing read error. As the CDR3 is not closed by the conserved phenylalanine or tryptophan, this likely results from a read error. The rearrangement uses TRBV28 and TRBJ2-3, with D perhaps TRBD1 (6 bases). The V end was cut by 5 bases, the J end by 1 base, with 13 bases between. This CDR3 is built from 15 residues. CDR1 MDHEN and CDR2 SYDVKM come from the germline V gene. CDR3 in amino acids: CASSEGEEGTDTQYL. The DNA of the CDR3 is TGTGCCAGCAGTGAGGGGGAAGAGGGCACAGATACGCAGTATCTT.

This clonotype was seen many times. The chain links TRBV7-2 to TRBJ1-5, with D unclear. The CDR3 runs 16 residues. Between the trimmed V and J ends, which lost 1 base and 6 bases, there was a span of 16 bases. The germline gives CDR1 SGHTA, CDR2 FQGNSA. The CDR3 loop reads CASSLGGDARSQPQHF. The CDR3 region has the DNA TGTGCCAGCAGCTTAGGTGGAGACGCTAGAAGTCAGCCCCAGCATTTT.

The sample holds a few counts of this clonotype. The rearrangement joins TRBV7-9 to TRBJ2-1; 7 bases line up with TRBD1. Germline trimming cut 1 base from V and 15 bases from J; bases unmatched to any gene: 3. This CDR3 contains 11 residues. From germline, CDR1 is SEHNR and CDR2 FQNEAQ (reference sequence). The CDR3 loop reads CASSLGQGVFF. The CDR3 DNA reads TGTGCCAGCAGCTTAGGACAGGGCGTGTTCTTC.

This clonotype has only a few counts. The chain couples TRBV12-3 or TRBV12-4 to TRBJ2-6, with 8 bases identical to TRBD2. The CDR3 consists of 17 residues. The J segment lost 0 bases and the V segment lost 6 bases, leaving 7 bases of the junction unmatched. The CDR3 DNA is TGTGCCAGCAGATCGCTAGCGGGCCTCTCTGGGGCCAACGTCCTGACTTTC. Translated: CASRSLAGLSGANVLTF.

The chain has TRBV27 and TRBJ2-2; D may correspond to TRBD1 or TRBD2 (5 bases each). Germline assignment: CDR1 MNHEY and CDR2 SMNVEV (reference sequence). The CDR3 sequence is 16 residues long. Trimming pared 1 base from V and 3 bases from J, leaving 12 bases between. Here the CDR3 reads CASSLWGRRDTGELFF. CDR3 DNA sequence: TGTGCCAGCAGTTTATGGGGGAGAAGGGACACCGGGGAGCTGTTTTTT.

Many counts were recorded for this clonotype. V is TRBV12-5 and J is TRBJ1-2, with 8 bases that match TRBD1. V trimming: 2 bases; J trimming: 2 bases; junction bases outside the gene matches: 10. The CDR3 consists of 17 residues. CDR1 LGHNT and CDR2 FRNRAP come from the germline V gene. The chain's CDR3 is CASGLLPTRQGNYGYTF. Written as DNA, the CDR3 is TGTGCTAGTGGTTTGCTCCCCACGAGACAGGGGAACTATGGCTACACCTTC.

This clonotype showed up just a few times. V usage is TRBV12-3 or TRBV12-4 and J usage is TRBJ1-6; unclear D gene. V lost 3 bases to trimming and J lost 7 bases, with 10 bases between them. The CDR3 totals 14 residues. CDR3 loop: CASSFFPANSPLHF. CDR3 nucleotide sequence: TGTGCCAGCAGTTTTTTCCCGGCGAATTCACCCCTCCACTTT.

This clonotype was observed a handful of times. The V and J genes are TRBV4-3 and TRBJ1-3; no clear D. Per germline, CDR1 LGHNA and CDR2 YSLEER. Trimming cost V 0 bases and J 0 bases, with 9 bases left between them. The CDR3 is made up of 16 amino acids. The CDR3 spells CASSQEFTYSGNTIYF. The CDR3, as DNA: TGCGCCAGCAGCCAAGAATTTACCTACTCTGGAAACACCATATATTTT.

The rearrangement joins TRBV10-3 to TRBJ2-7; D not certain. V lost 6 bases and J lost 7, with 10 bases in between. Looked up from germline, CDR1 is ENHRY and CDR2 is SYGVKD. This CDR3 contains 11 residues. CDR3 residues: CAIRGPLEQYF. CDR3 nucleotides: TGTGCCATCAGAGGACCTCTGGAGCAGTACTTC.

V usage is TRBV7-3 and J usage is TRBJ2-1, with 15 bases matching TRBD2. Trimming took 5 bases from V and 3 from J; bases not matched to a gene: 8. Germline V CDR1 and CDR2: SGHTA, FQGTGA. CDR3 size: 18 residues. CDR3 DNA sequence: TGTGCCAGCAGCCCCGGTTGGACTAGCGGGAGGGACTACAATGAGCAGTTCTTC. As protein: CASSPGWTSGRDYNEQFF.

This clonotype was counted between two and nine times. The gene calls are TRBV29-1 and TRBJ1-5; perhaps TRBD1 as D (5 bases). The germline gives CDR1 SQVTM, CDR2 ANQGSEA. The CDR3 is made up of 13 amino acids. The ends were cut back, 6 bases at V and 1 base at J, with 10 bases in the middle. The CDR3 region is CSVLGGSNQPQHF. Written as DNA, the CDR3 is TGCAGCGTGCTGGGGGGAAGCAATCAGCCCCAGCATTTT.

This clonotype was detected many times. The V call is TRBV7-2, the J call TRBJ1-2; D may be TRBD1 (5 bases). Trimming left V 1 base short and J 6 bases short, with 18 bases between. This CDR3 has 16 amino acids. In germline, CDR1 is SGHTA, CDR2 FQGNSA. CDR3: CASSLVEGQGYNGYTF. CDR3 DNA: TGTGCCAGCAGCTTAGTGGAGGGCCAGGGTTACAATGGCTACACCTTC.

This clonotype was seen ten or more times. J is TRBJ2-1 and V is TRBV12-3 or TRBV12-4; TRBD2 matches 7 bases. The trim removed 3 bases at V and 0 bases at J, leaving 14 bases unmatched. CDR3 length: 19 amino acids. CDR3 sequence reads: CASSFPSAGDPSSYNEQFF. The CDR3 DNA reads TGTGCCAGCAGTTTCCCCAGCGCGGGAGACCCGAGCTCCTACAATGAGCAGTTCTTC.